This T cell receptor beta chain was captured in a study of T cells of healthy individuals. V shed 6 bases and J shed 7 bases, with 24 bases lying between them. Per germline, CDR1 DFQATT and CDR2 SNEGSKA (reference sequence). This CDR3 spans 16 amino acids. Each CDR3 protein gets one entry after TCRdb re-called the 5' RACE reads with MiXCR. The sample comprises some 69,000 distinct CDR3 sequences, about 17% of which are singletons, and around 4.6% rests with the top ten. This chain joins TRBV20-1 and TRBJ2-2; the D gene is possibly TRBD1 (6 bases). This TCR derives from a human donor in good health. In nucleotides, the CDR3 is TGCAGTGCAAAAAAGACCGGGACAAGGGTCGGCGGGGAGCTGTTTTTT. This codes for CSAKKTGTRVGGELFF.